The 24 T cell receptor beta chains below were found in one sample sequenced in a study of circulating CD8 cells and anti-PD-1 response in melanoma. Live CD3+CD8+TCRalphabeta+ cells were sorted into four subsets by PD-1 and/or TIGIT. The QIAseq Immune Repertoire TCR panel built the libraries from roughly 15 ng of total RNA. TCRdb reprocessed the reads via MiXCR and lists one record per CDR3 protein. The data hold approximately 200 distinct CDR3 sequences, with approximately 15% observed a single time. The sequences come from CD8+ T cells from PBMCs, collected at baseline or after one month of anti-PD-1 therapy (not recorded which). The receptors were sampled from a human donor with melanoma.

Judged by abundance, this clonotype is large. This chain links TRBV20-1 with TRBJ2-7; D may be TRBD2 (5 bases). Germline V lookup: CDR1 DFQATT, CDR2 SNEGSKA (reference sequence). This CDR3 comprises 14 residues. Trimming cost V 4 bases and J 2 bases, with 15 bases left between them. The DNA of the CDR3 is TGCAGTGCTATAAACCGGGATAACCCCTACGAGCAGTACTTC. It specifies CSAINRDNPYEQYF.

This clonotype is judged medium-sized. J is TRBJ2-5 and V is TRBV20-1; D remains ambiguous. The CDR3 sequence is 14 residues long. Germline V CDR1 and CDR2: DFQATT, SNEGSKA (reference sequence). The V end was cut by 1 base, the J end by 2 bases, with 11 bases between. CDR3 in DNA: TGCAGTGCTAGAGCTAACAGTATACAAGAGACCCAGTACTTC. Translating gives CSARANSIQETQYF.

This clonotype rates as hyperexpanded (1% or more). V and J are TRBV29-1 and TRBJ2-1, with 9 bases matching TRBD2. Germline lookup yields CDR1 SQVTM and CDR2 ANQGSEA. V lost 3 bases, J lost 0 bases, and 3 bases stayed unmatched. The CDR3 is 15 residues long. DNA for the CDR3: TGCAGCGTTGATCTTAGCGGGAGCTCCTACAATGAGCAGTTCTTC. Protein: CSVDLSGSSYNEQFF.

This clonotype is large in the sample. The V and J genes are TRBV29-1 and TRBJ2-2; D tentatively reads TRBD1 or TRBD2 (6 bases each). Germline V gene sequence: CDR1 SQVTM, CDR2 ANQGSEA. V was trimmed by 4 bases and J by 7 bases, leaving 10 bases between them. CDR3 length: 12 amino acids. The CDR3: CSVVGGGGELFF. The CDR3 DNA sequence: TGCAGCGTTGTCGGGGGCGGCGGGGAGCTGTTTTTT.

The CDR3 coding sequence is TGCGCCAGCAGCGAGACCACCGGGACAGGGGGCAACATTCAGTACTTC. Its protein is CASSETTGTGGNIQYF. The chain carries TRBV4-3 and TRBJ2-4; 12 nucleotides agree with TRBD1. The germline gives CDR1 LGHNA, CDR2 YSLEER. Trimming removed 5 bases from V and 7 bases from J; junction bases left unmatched: 9. CDR3 length equals 16 residues.

In its sample, this clonotype ranks as large. This rearrangement joins TRBV5-5 to TRBJ2-7, with a weak D call TRBD2 (6 bases). Deletions cut 4 bases from V and 7 bases from J, with 21 bases between. Germline CDR1 is SGHKS and CDR2 is YYEKEE (reference sequence). This CDR3 has 15 amino acids. The CDR3 DNA reads as TGTGCCAGCAGCCCCACCCTGGGACTTCGGGAAGAGCAGTACTTC. It translates to CASSPTLGLREEQYF.

This clonotype is labeled hyperexpanded. This chain links TRBV4-1 with TRBJ2-1, with 8 bases fitting TRBD2. With V trimmed by 0 bases and J by 7 bases, 14 bases remained unmatched. Germline lookup yields CDR1 MGHRA and CDR2 YSYEKL. CDR3 length: 18 residues. The chain's CDR3 is CASSQEVPPAGAGNEQFF. As DNA, the CDR3 is TGCGCCAGCAGCCAAGAGGTCCCCCCAGCGGGAGCTGGTAATGAGCAGTTCTTC.

This clonotype rates as hyperexpanded. The chain carries TRBV20-1 and TRBJ2-7; 10 nucleotides line up with TRBD1. The V segment lost 3 bases and the J segment 3 bases; nucleotides outside the gene matches: 2. Germline lookup yields CDR1 DFQATT and CDR2 SNEGSKA (reference sequence). The CDR3 length is 13 residues. The CDR3 loop is CSARDRGDYEQYF. The DNA of the CDR3 is TGCAGTGCTAGGGACAGGGGGGACTACGAGCAGTACTTC.

By its share, this clonotype is large. V gene TRBV24-1 combines with J gene TRBJ2-1, with TRBD2 identical over 9 bases. The trim removed 3 bases at V and 6 bases at J, leaving 5 bases unmatched. The CDR3 spans 15 residues. The germline CDR1 and CDR2 sequences are KGHDR and SFDVKD. The CDR3 region is CATSDPKREVNEQFF. The CDR3 DNA sequence: TGTGCCACCAGTGATCCGAAGCGGGAGGTCAATGAGCAGTTCTTC.

Concerning this clonotype itself: A read error is possible here, since a much larger clone lies one base away. The V gene is TRBV20-1, the J gene TRBJ2-7, with 10 nucleotides matching TRBD2. Germline CDR1 reads DFQATT; CDR2 reads SNEGSKA (reference sequence). The CDR3 has 13 amino acids. The CDR3 sequence is CSARGTSDFEQCF. DNA of the CDR3: TGCAGTGCCCGTGGGACTAGCGACTTCGAGCAGTGCTTC.

This clonotype is categorized as hyperexpanded. The chain couples TRBV18 to TRBJ1-4; D gene uncertain. Germline V CDR1 and CDR2: KGHSH, LQKENI. CDR3 length equals 16 residues. Trimming stripped 3 bases from V and 0 bases from J, with 11 bases between. The CDR3 sequence: CASSPRVGTTNEKLFF. The DNA of the CDR3 is TGTGCCAGCTCACCGCGAGTCGGAACAACTAATGAAAAACTGTTTTTT. Using reference TRBV18 and TRBJ1-4 for the parts outside the CDR3, the full variable domain is NAGVMQNPRHLVRRRGQEARLRCSPMKGHSHVYWYRQLPEEGLKFMVYLQKENIIDESGMPKERFSAEFPKEGPSILRIQQVVRGDSAAYFCASSPRVGTTNEKLFFGSGTQLSVL.

This chain joins TRBV4-1 and TRBJ2-7; D possibly corresponds to TRBD1 (6 bases). The CDR3 runs 13 residues. Trimming removed 4 bases at V and 2 bases at J, with 9 bases between. The germline CDR1 and CDR2 sequences are MGHRA and YSYEKL. The CDR3 coding sequence is TGCGCCAGCAGCCTACCAGGGGCCTACGAGCAGTACTTC. This translates into CASSLPGAYEQYF.

By proportion, this clonotype is large. The V and J genes are TRBV19 and TRBJ2-1; 8 bases are shared with TRBD2. The junction had 12 bases not matched to a gene; V was cut back by 5 bases and J by 6 bases. Germline V gene sequence: CDR1 LNHDA, CDR2 SQIVND (reference sequence). This CDR3 has 16 residues. The CDR3 loop is CASSPVFGGGPNEQFF. DNA of the CDR3: TGTGCCAGTAGTCCAGTGTTCGGGGGGGGCCCCAATGAGCAGTTCTTC.

By frequency in the sample, this clonotype is large. The chain is built from TRBV25-1 and TRBJ2-7; D remains ambiguous. CDR1 and CDR2 (germline): MGHDK, SYGVNS. Between the trimmed V and J ends, which lost 2 bases and 3 bases, there was a span of 5 bases. This CDR3 comprises 12 residues. CDR3 protein: CASSEADYEQYF. The CDR3 DNA sequence: TGTGCCAGCAGTGAAGCAGACTACGAGCAGTACTTC.

This sequence joins TRBV29-1 and TRBJ2-3, with a tentative D call TRBD2 (6 bases). The CDR3 is 13 residues long. Trimming took off 4 bases at V and 4 bases at J, with 12 bases between the two ends. Germline V gene sequence: CDR1 SQVTM, CDR2 ANQGSEA. In nucleotides, the CDR3 is TGCAGCGTTGGGAGGGAGAGGTCAGATACGCAGTATTTT. This codes for CSVGRERSDTQYF.

This clonotype is deemed large (0.1 to 1%). The chain recombines TRBV11-3 with TRBJ2-1; D call uncertain. The CDR3 extends over 15 amino acids. Trimming left V 5 bases short and J 0 bases short, with 11 bases between. Germline V gives CDR1 SGHNT, CDR2 YENEEA. CDR3 sequence: CASSARPSSYNEQFF. DNA for the CDR3: TGTGCCAGCAGCGCGCGACCGAGCTCCTACAATGAGCAGTTCTTC.

This clonotype is labeled medium-sized. This may arise from a read error, as a much more abundant clone is one base away. The CDR3 DNA follows: TGTGCCAGCAGTTTATCTGTCGGGCCCGTCAATGAGCAGTTCTTC. It is translated as CASSLSVGPVNEQFF. The chain has TRBV27 and TRBJ2-1; D is ambiguous. This CDR3 spans 15 amino acids. The germline CDR1 and CDR2 sequences are MNHEY and SMNVEV (reference sequence). V lost 0 bases and J 6 bases, leaving 12 bases between the germline ends.

This clonotype is large. V and J are TRBV5-6 and TRBJ2-1, with TRBD1 matching over 11 bases. The germline CDR1 and CDR2 sequences are SGHDT and YYEEEE. Trimming cost V 3 bases and J 1 base; bases outside gene matches: 3. This CDR3 has 16 amino acids. The CDR3 loop is CASSWGTGGSYNEQFF. Written as DNA, the CDR3 is TGTGCCAGCAGCTGGGGGACAGGGGGATCCTACAATGAGCAGTTCTTC.

This clonotype is labeled as large. V is TRBV20-1 and J is TRBJ2-1; 8 nucleotides match TRBD2. There are 15 residues in the CDR3. V was pared by 4 bases and J by 3 bases, with 8 bases of the junction left unmatched. Germline V gene lookup returns CDR1 DFQATT and CDR2 SNEGSKA (reference sequence). CDR3 DNA: TGCAGTGCTATCACCGGGACTAGTGGCTACAATGAGCAGTTCTTC. It codes for CSAITGTSGYNEQFF.

Within the sample, this clonotype is medium-sized (0.01 to 0.1%). The CDR3 DNA reads TGTGCCATCAGTGAGAAAGAACACTACGAGCAGTACTTC. It yields the protein CAISEKEHYEQYF. This chain connects TRBV10-3 to TRBJ2-7; no clear D. Germline CDR1 reads ENHRY; CDR2 reads SYGVKD. The germline V and J ends were trimmed by 2 bases and 3 bases, with 8 bases remaining between them. The CDR3 has 13 amino acids.

This clonotype is termed large. The chain recombines TRBV18 with TRBJ2-5, with D tentatively TRBD1 (6 bases). The V end lost 3 bases, the J end lost 5 bases, and 13 bases lay between the germline ends. CDR3 length: 14 amino acids. Germline CDR1 KGHSH, CDR2 LQKENI. CDR3 nucleotides: TGTGCCAGCTCACCGGTTGACAGGCGGGAGACCCAGTACTTC. It encodes CASSPVDRRETQYF.

By frequency in the sample, this clonotype is medium-sized (0.01 to 0.1%). The V and J genes are TRBV29-1 and TRBJ2-5; the D gene is possibly TRBD1 (6 bases). V was clipped by 7 bases and J by 2 bases, with 26 bases between them. The germline gives CDR1 SQVTM, CDR2 ANQGSEA. The CDR3 runs to 17 residues. CDR3 loop: CSAGTLGRQAYQETQYF. The CDR3 DNA reads TGCAGCGCCGGGACACTAGGCCGCCAGGCCTATCAAGAGACCCAGTACTTC.

Sample share makes this clonotype large. A much larger clone is a single base away; this may be a read error. The CDR3 region is CSARDEAAGLRQPQHF. The CDR3 DNA reads TGCAGTGCTAGAGATGAGGCGGCAGGGCTTAGGCAGCCCCAGCATTTT. The chain is built from TRBV20-1 and TRBJ1-5; weak D call: TRBD1 (5 bases). V lost 0 bases and J 7 bases, leaving 19 bases between the germline ends. Looked up from germline, CDR1 is DFQATT and CDR2 is SNEGSKA (reference sequence). The CDR3 is 16 amino acids.

In its sample, this clonotype is hyperexpanded. The chain uses TRBV20-1 and TRBJ2-7; D is tentatively TRBD1 or TRBD2 (5 bases each). This CDR3 spans 12 amino acids. V was clipped by 3 bases and J by 4 bases, with 10 bases between them. Germline V CDR1 and CDR2: DFQATT, SNEGSKA (reference sequence). The chain's CDR3 is CSARVGDYEQYF. CDR3 nucleotide sequence: TGCAGTGCTAGGGTGGGGGATTACGAGCAGTACTTC.